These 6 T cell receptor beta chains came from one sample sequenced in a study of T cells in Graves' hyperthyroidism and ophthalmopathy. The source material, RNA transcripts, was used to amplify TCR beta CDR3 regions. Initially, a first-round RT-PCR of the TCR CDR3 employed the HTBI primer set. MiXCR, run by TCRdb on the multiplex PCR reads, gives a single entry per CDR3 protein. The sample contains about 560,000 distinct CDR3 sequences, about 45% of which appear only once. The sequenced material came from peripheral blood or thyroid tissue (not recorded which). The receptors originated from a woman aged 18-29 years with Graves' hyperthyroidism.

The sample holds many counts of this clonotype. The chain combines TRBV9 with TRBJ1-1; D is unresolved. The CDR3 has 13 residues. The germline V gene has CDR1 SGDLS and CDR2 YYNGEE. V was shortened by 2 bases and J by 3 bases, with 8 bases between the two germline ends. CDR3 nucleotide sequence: TGTGCCAGCAGCGTCGACGGAGACACTGAAGCTTTCTTT. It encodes CASSVDGDTEAFF.

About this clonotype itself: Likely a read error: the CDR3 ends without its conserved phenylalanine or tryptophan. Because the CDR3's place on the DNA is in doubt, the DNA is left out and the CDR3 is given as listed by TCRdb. Here the CDR3 reads CATSDNSGANVLIS. This chain joins TRBV24-1 and TRBJ2-6. The CDR3 is 14 amino acids long, termini counted. CDR1 is KGHDR, CDR2 SFDVKD, per germline.

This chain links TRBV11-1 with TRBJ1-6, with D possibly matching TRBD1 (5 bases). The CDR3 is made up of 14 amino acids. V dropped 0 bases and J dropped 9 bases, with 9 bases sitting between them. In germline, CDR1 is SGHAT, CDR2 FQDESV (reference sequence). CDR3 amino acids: CASSLAGRASPLHF. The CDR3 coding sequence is TGTGCCAGCAGCTTAGCGGGCAGGGCTTCACCCCTCCACTTT.

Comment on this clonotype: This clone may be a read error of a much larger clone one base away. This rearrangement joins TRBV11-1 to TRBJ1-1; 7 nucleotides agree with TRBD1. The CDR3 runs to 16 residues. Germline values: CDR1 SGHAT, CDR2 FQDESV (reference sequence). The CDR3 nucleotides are TGTGCCAGCAGCTTAGCGAGGACAGGACCGAACACTGAAGCTCTCTTT. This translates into CASSLARTGPNTEALF. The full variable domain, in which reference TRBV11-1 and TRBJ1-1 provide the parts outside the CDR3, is EAEVAQSPRYKITEKSQAVAFWCDPISGHATLYWYRQILGQGPELLVQFQDESVVDDSQLPKDRFSAERLKGVDSTLKIQPAELGDSAMYLCASSLARTGPNTEALFGQGTRLTVV.

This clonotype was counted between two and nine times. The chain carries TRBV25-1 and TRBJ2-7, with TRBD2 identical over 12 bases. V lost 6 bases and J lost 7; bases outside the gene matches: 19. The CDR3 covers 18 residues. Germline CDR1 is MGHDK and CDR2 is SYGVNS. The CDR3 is CASSLPRTSGISVGEQYF. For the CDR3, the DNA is TGTGCCAGCAGCTTACCCCGGACTAGCGGGATATCAGTAGGGGAGCAGTACTTC.

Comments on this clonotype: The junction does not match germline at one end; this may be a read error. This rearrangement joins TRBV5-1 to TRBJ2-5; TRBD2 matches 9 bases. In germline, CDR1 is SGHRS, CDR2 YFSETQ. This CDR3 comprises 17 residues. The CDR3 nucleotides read TGTGCCAGCAGCTTGGTGGCTAGCGGGAATCTGGGGGAGACCCAGTACTTC. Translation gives CASSLVASGNLGETQYF.